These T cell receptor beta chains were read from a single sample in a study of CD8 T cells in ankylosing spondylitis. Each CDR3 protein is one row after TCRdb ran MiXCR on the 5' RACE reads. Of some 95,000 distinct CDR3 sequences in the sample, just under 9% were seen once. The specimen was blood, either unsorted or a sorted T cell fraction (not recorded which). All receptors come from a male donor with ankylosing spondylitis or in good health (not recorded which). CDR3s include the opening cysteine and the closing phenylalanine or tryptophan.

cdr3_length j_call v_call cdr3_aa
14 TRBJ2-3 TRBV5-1 CASSLGGGAETQYF
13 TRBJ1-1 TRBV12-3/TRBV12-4 CASSENRVPEAFF
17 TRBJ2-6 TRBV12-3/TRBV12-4 CASSIRDRGLGANVLTF
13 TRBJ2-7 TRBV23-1 CASSQSQGYEQYF
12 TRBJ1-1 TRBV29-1 CSVVVTGAEAFF
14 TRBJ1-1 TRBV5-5 CASSFHSGAVEAFF
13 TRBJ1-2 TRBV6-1 CASRQGAGYGYTF
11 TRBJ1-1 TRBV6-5 CASSYSGGAFF
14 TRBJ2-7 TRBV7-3 CASSLFPGPYEQYF
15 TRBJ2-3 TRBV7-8 CASSLERVSTDTQYF
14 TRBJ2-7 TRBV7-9 CASSSTSGVNEQYF
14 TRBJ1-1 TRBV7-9 CASSEHRDTMEAFF
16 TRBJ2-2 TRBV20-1 CSASRGASGSIGELFF
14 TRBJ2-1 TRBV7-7 CASSLDGGGNEQFF
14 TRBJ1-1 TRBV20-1 CSAPIGQPYTEAFF
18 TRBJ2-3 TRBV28 CASSHSRTSGGPTDTQYF
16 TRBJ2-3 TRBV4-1 CASSHLIQKITDTQYF
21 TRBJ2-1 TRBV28 CASSLLGSRAPGPSSYNEQFF
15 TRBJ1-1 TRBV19 CASSPLIGGQEEAFF
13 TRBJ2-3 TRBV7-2 CASSPLATDTQYF
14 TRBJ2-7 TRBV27 CASSLGLAGFEQYF
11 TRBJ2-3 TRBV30 CAWAGADTQYF
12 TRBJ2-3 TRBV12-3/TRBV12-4 CASSFTDLGQYF
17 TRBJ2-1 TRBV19 CASSVTSGGAGYNEQFF
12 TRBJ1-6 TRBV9 CASSVSDSPLHF
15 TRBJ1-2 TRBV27 CASSTTDGGGYGYTF
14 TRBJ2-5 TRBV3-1 CASSLRTSQETQYF
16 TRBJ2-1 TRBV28 CASSQSGDSSYNEQFF
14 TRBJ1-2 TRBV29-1 CSVEVGPAGYGYTF
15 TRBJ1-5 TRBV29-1 CSPYSDPSANQPQHF
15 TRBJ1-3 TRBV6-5 CASSYGSSSGNTIYF
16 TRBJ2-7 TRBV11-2 CASSLVGTSYPYEQYF
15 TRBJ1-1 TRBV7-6 CASSLMAGENTEAFF
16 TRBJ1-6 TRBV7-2 CASSFSPGQSRSPLHF
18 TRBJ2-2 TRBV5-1 CASSLWLAGGQNTGELFF
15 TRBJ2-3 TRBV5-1 CASSLAIRSTDTQYF
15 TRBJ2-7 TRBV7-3 CASSLGSGGTYEQYF
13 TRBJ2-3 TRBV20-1 CSARDTETVTQYF
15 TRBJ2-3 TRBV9 CASSVGGFRTDTQYF
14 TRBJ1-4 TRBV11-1 CASSHTGEGEKLFF
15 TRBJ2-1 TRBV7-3 CASSSRQGADYEQFF
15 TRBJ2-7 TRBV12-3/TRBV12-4 CASSFPPREGYEQYF
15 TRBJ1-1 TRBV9 CASSGRTGGNTEAFF
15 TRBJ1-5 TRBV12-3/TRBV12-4 CASSLQDYSNQPQHF
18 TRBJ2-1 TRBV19 CASSTPKLLGPPANEQFF
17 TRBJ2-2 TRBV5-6 CASSNLPGQGSTGELFF
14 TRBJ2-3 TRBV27 CASRGAGVTDTQYF
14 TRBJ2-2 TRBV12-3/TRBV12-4 CASSRTRDTGELFF
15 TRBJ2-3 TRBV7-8 CASSLEGPSTDTQYF
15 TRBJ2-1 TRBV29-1 CSARGLAGGRNEQFF
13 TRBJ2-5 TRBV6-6 CASSPASRETQYF
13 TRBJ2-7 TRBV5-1 CASREGTPYEQYF